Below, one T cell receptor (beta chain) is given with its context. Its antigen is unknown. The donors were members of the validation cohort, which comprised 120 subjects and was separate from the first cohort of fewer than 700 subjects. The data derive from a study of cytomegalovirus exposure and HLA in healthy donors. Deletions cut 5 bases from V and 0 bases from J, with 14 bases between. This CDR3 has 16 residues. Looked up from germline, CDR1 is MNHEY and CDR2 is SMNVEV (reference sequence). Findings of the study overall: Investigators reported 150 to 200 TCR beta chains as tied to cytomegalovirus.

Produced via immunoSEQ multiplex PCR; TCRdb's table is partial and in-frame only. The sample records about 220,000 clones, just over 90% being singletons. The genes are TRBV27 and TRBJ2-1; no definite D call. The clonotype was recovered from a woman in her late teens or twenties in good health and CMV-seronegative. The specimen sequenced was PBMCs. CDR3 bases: TGTGCCAGCAGTCCCTACAGACAAGCCTCCTACAATGAGCAGTTCTTC. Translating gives CASSPYRQASYNEQFF.